This T cell receptor beta chain comes out of a study of T cells after somatic rescue of genetic block. Produced via immunoSEQ multiplex PCR; TCRdb's table is partial and in-frame only. The sample holds 100,000 to 120,000 clones; just over 90% are singletons and the top ten take about 1.5%. The CDR3 loop spans 13 amino acids. Per the germline V gene, CDR1 is MNHEY and CDR2 is SVGAGI. Trimming took off 6 bases at V and 6 bases at J, with 13 bases between the two ends. This chain uses TRBV6-5 with TRBJ2-3; D unresolved. This receptor was identified in a woman aged 18-30 years. Source material: peripheral blood mononuclear cells (PBMCs). The CDR3 region has the DNA TGTGCCAGCAGGGACGGCGGCGCGGATACGCAGTATTTT. It translates to CASRDGGADTQYF.